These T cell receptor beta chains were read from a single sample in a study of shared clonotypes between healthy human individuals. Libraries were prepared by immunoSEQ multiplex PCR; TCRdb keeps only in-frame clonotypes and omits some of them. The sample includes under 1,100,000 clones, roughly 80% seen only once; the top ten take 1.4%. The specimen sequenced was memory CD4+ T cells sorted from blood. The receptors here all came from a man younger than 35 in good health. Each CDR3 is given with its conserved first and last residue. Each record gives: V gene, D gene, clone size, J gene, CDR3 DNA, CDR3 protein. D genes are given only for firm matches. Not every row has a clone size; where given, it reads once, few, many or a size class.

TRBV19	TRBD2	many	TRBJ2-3	TGTGCCAGTAGTATTCCCAGCGGGGCGAAAGATACGCAGTATTTT	CASSIPSGAKDTQYF
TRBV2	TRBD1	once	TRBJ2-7	TGTGCCAGCAGCCCGGGACAGGGTGTCCCCTACGAGCAGTACTTC	CASSPGQGVPYEQYF
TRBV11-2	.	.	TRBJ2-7	TGTGCCAGCAGTCCCCATCTTCGTTACGAGCAGTACTTC	CASSPHLRYEQYF
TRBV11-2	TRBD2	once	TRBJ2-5	TGTGCCAGCAGCTTAGATCGGGGGGGAGGGACCCAGTACTTC	CASSLDRGGGTQYF
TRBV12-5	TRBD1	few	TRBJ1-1	TGTGCTAGTGGTTTGGTAACAGGGGGACCCACTGAAGCTTTCTTT	CASGLVTGGPTEAFF
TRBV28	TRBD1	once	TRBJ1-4	TGTGCCAGCAGCCGGGGACAGGGAAGTTATGAAAAACTGTTTTTT	CASSRGQGSYEKLFF
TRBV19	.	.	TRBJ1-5	TGTGCCTCTCAGCTGGGTATTAGCAATCAGCCCCAGCATTTT	CASQLGISNQPQHF
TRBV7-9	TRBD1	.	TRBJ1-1	TGTGCCAGCAGCTCCAGGACAGGGGGCAACACTGAAGCTTTCTTT	CASSSRTGGNTEAFF
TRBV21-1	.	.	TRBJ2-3	TGTGCCAGCAGCAAAGATGGTAGCGGGAGAGGGGCAGATACGCAGTATTTT	CASSKDGSGRGADTQYF
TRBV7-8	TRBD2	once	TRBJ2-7	TGTGCCAGCAGCTTATTGAGCGGGAGGGCCGAGTCCGACGAGCAGTACTTC	CASSLLSGRAESDEQYF
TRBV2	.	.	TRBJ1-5	TGTGCCAGCAGTGAACGGCAGGGAGCGCCGCCCCAGCATTTT	CASSERQGAPPQHF
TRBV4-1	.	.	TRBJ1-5	TGCGCCAGCAGCCAAGATCGGGGGGATCAGCCCCAGCATTTT	CASSQDRGDQPQHF
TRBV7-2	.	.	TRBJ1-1	TGTGCCAGCAGCCTGGGGGGTATTGAAGCTTTCTTT	CASSLGGIEAFF
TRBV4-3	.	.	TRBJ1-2	TGCGCCAGCAGCCCCCAAGAGGGGGGCAAGGGCTATGGCTACACCTTC	CASSPQEGGKGYGYTF
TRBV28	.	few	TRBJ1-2	TGTGCCAGCAGTTTGCAGGGCCCGCTTTATGGCTACACCTTC	CASSLQGPLYGYTF
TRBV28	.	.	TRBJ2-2	TGTGCCAGCAGTTTAGTAGGGAACACCGGGGAGCTGTTTTTT	CASSLVGNTGELFF
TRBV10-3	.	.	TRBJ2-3	TGTGCCGCCCGGTCGGGACAAGATACGCAGTATTTT	CAARSGQDTQYF
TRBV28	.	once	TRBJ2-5	TGTGCCAGCAGTTTTTGGGAGGGGGTGTCCGAGACCCAGTACTTC	CASSFWEGVSETQYF
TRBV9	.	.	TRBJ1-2	TGTGCCAGCAGCCCAGAGGTGGCGAACTATGGCTACACCTTC	CASSPEVANYGYTF
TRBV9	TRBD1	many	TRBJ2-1	TGTGCCAGCAGCGTAGCGGGACAGGAGTACAATGAGCAGTTCTTC	CASSVAGQEYNEQFF
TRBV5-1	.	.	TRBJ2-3	TGCGCCAGCAGCACGACAGTGTTGGGAGATACGCAGTATTTT	CASSTTVLGDTQYF
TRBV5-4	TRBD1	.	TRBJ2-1	TGTGCCAGCAGCCGGGACAGGGGAACCTACAATGAGCAGTTCTTC	CASSRDRGTYNEQFF
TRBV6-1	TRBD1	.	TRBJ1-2	TGTGCCAGCAGAACTGGGACAGATTATGGCTACACCTTC	CASRTGTDYGYTF
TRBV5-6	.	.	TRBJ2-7	TGTGCCAGCAGCTTGAGCTCCTACGAGCAGTACTTC	CASSLSSYEQYF
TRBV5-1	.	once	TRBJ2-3	TGCGCCAGCAGCTCGCAGGGAGGCTTCACAGATACGCAGTATTTT	CASSSQGGFTDTQYF
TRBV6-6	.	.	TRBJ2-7	TGTGCCAGCACCAAAGACGGGATCGGGTCCTACGAGCAGTACTTC	CASTKDGIGSYEQYF
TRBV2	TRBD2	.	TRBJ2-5	TGTGCCAGCAGCAAAGGACTAGCGGGAGTGGAGACCCAGTACTTC	CASSKGLAGVETQYF
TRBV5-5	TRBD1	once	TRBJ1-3	TGTGCCAGCAGCTTGGCCGTAGTAACAGGGGCGGGAAACACCATATATTTT	CASSLAVVTGAGNTIYF
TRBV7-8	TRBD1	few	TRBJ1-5	TGTGCCAGCAGCTCGGAGGACAGGGTGGCTAGCAATCAGCCCCAGCATTTT	CASSSEDRVASNQPQHF
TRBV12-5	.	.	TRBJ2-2	TGTGCTAGTGGACGGGGGACCGGGGAGCTGTTTTTT	CASGRGTGELFF
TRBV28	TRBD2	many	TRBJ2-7	TGTGCCAGCGTAAGTAGCGGGGGGTCCACCTACGAGCAGTACTTC	CASVSSGGSTYEQYF
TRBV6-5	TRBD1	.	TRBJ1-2	TGTGCCAGCAGTTACAGGGACAGGGGTGGGTATGGCTACACCTTC	CASSYRDRGGYGYTF
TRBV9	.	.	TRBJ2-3	TGTGCCAGCAGCGTAGCTCTCCACACAGATACGCAGTATTTT	CASSVALHTDTQYF
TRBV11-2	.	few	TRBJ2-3	TGTGCCAGCAGCTTAGATCGGGGGCAAGATACGCAGTATTTT	CASSLDRGQDTQYF
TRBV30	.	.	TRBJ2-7	TGTGCCTGGAGCCCGGGGTCCCCCTACGAGCAGTACTTC	CAWSPGSPYEQYF
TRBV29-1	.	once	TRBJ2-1	TGCAGCGGGGGTAGCCACAATGAGCAGTTCTTC	CSGGSHNEQFF
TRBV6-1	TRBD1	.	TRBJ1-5	TGTGCCAGCAGTACGGACAGGGGGCTAGTTCAGCCCCAGCATTTT	CASSTDRGLVQPQHF
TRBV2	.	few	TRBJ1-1	TGTGCCAGCAGTGCTTCGCGGGAAGTAGGGACTGAAGCTTTCTTT	CASSASREVGTEAFF
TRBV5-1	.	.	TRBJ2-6	TGCGCCAGCAGCTGGAAGGGGGACTCTGGGGCCAACGTCCTGACTTTC	CASSWKGDSGANVLTF
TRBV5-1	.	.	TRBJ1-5	TGCGCCAGCAGCTTGGCCGGGGCCAATCAGCCCCAGCATTTT	CASSLAGANQPQHF
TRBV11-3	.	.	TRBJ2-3	TGTGCCAGCAGCCAATACGGGACTCACGGGGATACGCAGTATTTT	CASSQYGTHGDTQYF
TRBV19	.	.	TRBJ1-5	TGTGCCAGCCGGGCCTTAAATCAGCCCCAGCATTTT	CASRALNQPQHF
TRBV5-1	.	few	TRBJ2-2	TGCGCCAGCGGAGGGGGGGCCTATACCGGGGAGCTGTTTTTT	CASGGGAYTGELFF
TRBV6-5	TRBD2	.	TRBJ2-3	TGTGCCAGCAAATCGGGGACTAGCAGAGATACGCAGTATTTT	CASKSGTSRDTQYF
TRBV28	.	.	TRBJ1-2	TGTGCCAGCAGGAGACAGGCGGGCTACACCTTC	CASRRQAGYTF
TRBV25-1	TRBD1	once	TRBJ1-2	TGTGCCAGCAGTGAAGGGACAGGGTGGAACTATGGCTACACCTTC	CASSEGTGWNYGYTF
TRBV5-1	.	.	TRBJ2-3	TGCGCCAGCAGCTTGGCATCCCTAGATACGCAGTATTTT	CASSLASLDTQYF
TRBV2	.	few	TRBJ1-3	TGTGCCAGCCACGCGTCTGGAAACACCATATATTTT	CASHASGNTIYF
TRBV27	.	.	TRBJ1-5	TGTGCCAGCGGTGCAGGTAGCAATCAGCCCCAGCATTTT	CASGAGSNQPQHF
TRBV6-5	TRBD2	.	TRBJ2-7	TGTGCCAGCAGCCCCAGAAGTAGCGGGAAGTACGAGCAGTACTTC	CASSPRSSGKYEQYF
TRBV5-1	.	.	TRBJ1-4	TGCGCCAGCAGCTTGGCAGGCAGGGGTGATGAAAAACTGTTTTTT	CASSLAGRGDEKLFF
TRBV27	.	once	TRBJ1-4	TGTGCCAGCAGTGTCCAGGGGCAGGCTAATGAAAAACTGTTTTTT	CASSVQGQANEKLFF
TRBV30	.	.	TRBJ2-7	TGTGCCTGGAGTTCAGGGACTTCTGTACAGTACTTC	CAWSSGTSVQYF
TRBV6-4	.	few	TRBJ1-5	TGTGCCAGGGGGGGTTATAGCAATCAGCCCCAGCATTTT	CARGGYSNQPQHF
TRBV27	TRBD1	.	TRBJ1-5	TGTGCCAGCTCTTACAGGGGGGGAAGTCAGCCCCAGCATTTT	CASSYRGGSQPQHF